This TCR beta chain was observed in a study of radiotherapy plus CTLA-4 blockade in lung cancer. Data came from immunoSEQ multiplex PCR; TCRdb stores just in-frame clones and leaves some out. The sample has approximately 89,000 clones, about 78% seen once. CDR1 and CDR2 (germline): PRHDT, FYEKMQ (reference sequence). This CDR3 region has 14 residues. The V gene end was trimmed by 6 bases and the J gene end by 2 bases; junction bases not matched to a gene: 6. The chain joins TRBV13 to TRBJ2-7; 8 bases map to TRBD2. The sequenced sample was peripheral blood, obtained from a patient treated with radiotherapy plus ipilimumab. The clonotype comes from a human donor with non-small cell lung cancer who had a partial response to radiotherapy plus ipilimumab. Some clones in this sample may be carry-over from other donors' samples. The CDR3 is CASRQSGRAYEQYF. CDR3 coding DNA: TGTGCCAGCAGGCAAAGCGGGAGAGCCTACGAGCAGTACTTC.